This T cell receptor (beta chain) emerged from a study of neurological immune-mediated disorders. There are 13 residues in the CDR3. CDR1 is SGHKS and CDR2 is YYEKEE in the germline V gene (reference sequence). As for the cDNA, it was generated by 5'RACE with 10-nucleotide random UMIs. TCRdb passed the 5' RACE reads through MiXCR, listing each CDR3 protein once. This sample has tens of thousands of distinct CDR3 sequences; 11% occur once, and the top ten carry 3.5% to 4%. The specimen sequenced was CD4+ T cells from blood. The chain employs TRBV5-5 and TRBJ2-2; the match to TRBD1 covers 8 bases. Near its end, the DNA agrees better with TRBJ1-4, so the J call may be wrong. The receptor's source is a woman aged 25-40 years with HTLV-1-associated myelopathy (HAM/TSP). Here the CDR3 reads CASCSGGYEKLFF. Here the CDR3 DNA reads TGTGCCAGCTGCTCAGGGGGCTATGAAAAACTGTTTTTT.